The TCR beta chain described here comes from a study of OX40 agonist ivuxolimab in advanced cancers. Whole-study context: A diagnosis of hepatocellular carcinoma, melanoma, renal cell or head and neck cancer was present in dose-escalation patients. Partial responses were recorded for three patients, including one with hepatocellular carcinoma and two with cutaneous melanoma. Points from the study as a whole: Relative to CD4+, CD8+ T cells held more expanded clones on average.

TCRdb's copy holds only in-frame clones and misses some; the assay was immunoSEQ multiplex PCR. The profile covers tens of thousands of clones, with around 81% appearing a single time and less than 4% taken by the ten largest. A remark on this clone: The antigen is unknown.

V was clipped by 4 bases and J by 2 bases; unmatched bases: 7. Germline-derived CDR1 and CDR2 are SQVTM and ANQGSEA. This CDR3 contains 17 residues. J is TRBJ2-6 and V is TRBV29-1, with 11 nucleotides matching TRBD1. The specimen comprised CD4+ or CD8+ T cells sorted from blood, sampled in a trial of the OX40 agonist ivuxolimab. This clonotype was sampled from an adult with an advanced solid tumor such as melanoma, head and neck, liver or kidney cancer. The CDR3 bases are TGCAGCGTTGGGGACTGGACAGGGGGCGCTGGGGCCAACGTCCTGACTTTC. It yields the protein CSVGDWTGGAGANVLTF.